The 8 T cell receptor beta chains below were found in one sample sequenced in a study of T cells in Graves' hyperthyroidism and ophthalmopathy (dated 2019 in TCRdb). Library construction relied on multiplex PCR. TCRdb names Illumina HiSeq 2000 as the instrument used. Amplification of TCR beta CDR3 regions was carried out from RNA transcripts. For the first round of RT-PCR on the TCR CDR3, the HTBI primer set was used together with the Qiagen OneStep RT-PCR kit. TCRdb itself trimmed the public reads at Q25 with fastp, ran MiXCR and retained productive beta chains. Entries that share a CDR3 protein sequence are merged under the most common genes and DNA. This sample comprises roughly 700,000 distinct CDR3 sequences, roughly 15% of them detected only once. The ten biggest clones cover roughly 10% of the sample. The material sequenced was blood. The receptors shown here come from a woman younger than 35 with Graves' hyperthyroidism.

This clonotype occurred a few times. A read error may produce the germline difference seen at one junction end. The J gene is TRBJ2-2, the V gene TRBV7-8, with TRBD2 identical over 8 bases. Germline CDR1 and CDR2: SGHVS and FQNEAQ. CDR3 size: 16 residues. The CDR3 reads CASSQTSARWSGEPFF. As DNA, the CDR3 is TGTGCCAGCAGCCAGACTAGCGCCCGTTGGTCCGGGGAGCCGTTTTTT.

This clonotype was picked up many times. The chain is built from TRBV3-1 and TRBJ1-4, with no clear D. Trimming took 0 bases from V and 4 from J, leaving 6 bases between them. This CDR3 is 14 amino acids long. Germline V gene sequence: CDR1 LGHDT, CDR2 YNNKEL (reference sequence). CDR3 nucleotide sequence: TGTGCCAGCAGCCAAGAGGGGTTTAATGAAAAACTGTTTTTT. Translating gives CASSQEGFNEKLFF.

The sample holds many counts of this clonotype. This chain connects TRBV6-5 to TRBJ2-2; D is uncertain. The V end lost 6 bases, the J end lost 3 bases, and 17 bases lay between the germline ends. CDR3 length: 16 amino acids. CDR1 is MNHEY, CDR2 SVGAGI, per germline. DNA of the CDR3: TGTGCCAGCAGGTACCGAAGGACCGATTACACCGGGGAGCTGTTTTTT. Protein: CASRYRRTDYTGELFF.

This clonotype was picked up many times. The V gene is TRBV11-2, the J gene TRBJ2-5; TRBD2 matches at 8 bases. After removal of 0 bases from V and 7 bases from J, the junction contained 7 bases not matched to a gene. The CDR3 sequence is 15 residues long. Germline CDR1 is SGHAT and CDR2 is FQNNGV. CDR3: CASSLEGLARGTQYF. CDR3 in DNA: TGTGCCAGCAGCTTAGAAGGACTAGCCCGCGGGACCCAGTACTTC.

This chain joins TRBV7-8 and TRBJ2-5; possible D gene TRBD1, 6 bases. The CDR3 spans 14 residues. V was cut by 6 bases and J by 0 bases, with 11 bases left in between. Germline V lookup: CDR1 SGHVS, CDR2 FQNEAQ. The CDR3 DNA follows: TGTGCCAGCAGGAGGGGGAACAACCAAGAGACCCAGTACTTC. It specifies CASRRGNNQETQYF.

This clonotype was seen repeatedly, ten times or more. The rearrangement joins TRBV10-3 to TRBJ1-5; D uncertain. Trimming pared 0 bases from V and 5 bases from J, leaving 11 bases between. The CDR3 extends over 15 amino acids. Per germline, CDR1 ENHRY and CDR2 SYGVKD. The DNA of the CDR3 is TGTGCCATCAGTGAGTCGAATCACAGAGATCAGCCCCAGCATTTT. Translating it yields CAISESNHRDQPQHF.

As regards this clonotype: A much larger clonotype is one base distant, so this may be a read error. This chain connects TRBV28 to TRBJ2-1; 7 bases align to TRBD2. The DNA end lines up better with TRBJ2-7; the J call may be wrong. Germline V gene sequence: CDR1 MDHEN, CDR2 SYDVKM. The CDR3 sequence is 16 residues long. For the CDR3, the DNA is TGTGCCAGCAGGGAAGCGGGGCGGACTTCCTACAATGAGCAGTACTTC. Translating gives CASREAGRTSYNEQYF.

This clonotype was picked up many times. Here the CDR3 reads CASSLLGQGPVEAFF. Written as DNA, the CDR3 is TGTGCCAGCAGCTTGCTTGGACAGGGCCCTGTTGAAGCTTTCTTT. V and J are TRBV11-2 and TRBJ1-1; TRBD1 matches 8 bases. The length of the CDR3 is 15 residues. Germline assignment: CDR1 SGHAT and CDR2 FQNNGV. V lost 3 bases and J lost 7; bases outside the gene matches: 10.